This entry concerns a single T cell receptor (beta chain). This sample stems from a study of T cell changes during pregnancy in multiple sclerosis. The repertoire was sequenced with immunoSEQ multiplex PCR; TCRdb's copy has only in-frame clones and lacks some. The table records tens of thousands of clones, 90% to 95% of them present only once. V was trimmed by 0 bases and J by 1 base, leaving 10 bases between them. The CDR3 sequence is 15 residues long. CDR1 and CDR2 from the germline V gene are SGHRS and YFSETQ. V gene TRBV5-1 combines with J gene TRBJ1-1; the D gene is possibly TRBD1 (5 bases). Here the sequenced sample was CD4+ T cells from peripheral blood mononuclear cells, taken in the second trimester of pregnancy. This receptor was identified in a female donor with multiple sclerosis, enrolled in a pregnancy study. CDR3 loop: CASSLGTGANTEAFF. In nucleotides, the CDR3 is TGCGCCAGCAGCTTGGGTACAGGAGCGAACACTGAAGCTTTCTTT.